The present TCR beta chain was sequenced within a study of cytomegalovirus exposure and HLA in healthy donors. As for the study in general: The same platform was used for the approximately 110 validation repertoires and the approximately 700 first-cohort repertoires, a later analysis reported. Study results and limitations: In the 90 to 150 validation repertoires, just under 95% of cluster scores exceeded 0, per a later analysis. The CMV antigen specificity of a few CMV-associated chains was confirmed through in vitro analysis. Rarity held for most TCR sequences, but there were some public TCRs that occurred in many donors.

With respect to this clone: The antigen is undetermined.

V was shortened by 8 bases and J by 9 bases, with 23 bases between the two germline ends. Per the germline V gene, CDR1 is MGHRA and CDR2 is YSYEKL. This CDR3 spans 15 amino acids. Generated by immunoSEQ multiplex PCR, the TCRdb table keeps only in-frame clones and is missing some. The sample yields 150,000 or so clones, 75% to 90% seen once. The sample consisted of PBMCs. This receptor was identified in a woman aged 25-40 years in good health and CMV-seropositive. The chain carries TRBV4-1 and TRBJ2-1; tentatively, D is TRBD1 (6 bases). CDR3 sequence reads: CASGYFTGSLSEQFF. CDR3 sequence (DNA): TGCGCCAGCGGCTACTTCACAGGGTCTTTGAGTGAGCAGTTCTTC.